This T cell receptor (beta chain) originates from a study of preoperative IRX-2 immunotherapy in early breast cancer. Method: immunoSEQ multiplex PCR; TCRdb's copy keeps in-frame clones and lacks some. This table has 25,000 to 30,000 clones, over 65% appearing once. The CDR3 length is 15 residues. With V trimmed by 5 bases and J by 6 bases, 11 bases remained unmatched. The germline V gene has CDR1 SGDLS and CDR2 YYNGEE. Treatment: preoperative locoregional IRX-2 cytokine immunotherapy. This phase Ib study tested locoregional IRX-2 cytokine immunotherapy given before surgery. V gene TRBV9 combines with J gene TRBJ2-5, with 9 bases that match TRBD1. The sample was gathered from a patient treated with IRX-2 immunotherapy. The clonotype originates from a human donor with breast cancer. CDR3: CASSERTGDGKTQYF. The CDR3 region has the DNA TGTGCCAGCAGTGAACGGACAGGGGACGGGAAGACCCAGTACTTC.